This entry features one T cell receptor beta chain sequence. The data were taken from a study of blood T cell repertoires in COVID-19. For the study at large: Samples taken during acute and convalescent COVID-19 were collected in the United States, Italy and Spain.

As processed by the authors: Amplification with reference gene primers provided the estimates of nucleated cell counts. The table came from immunoSEQ multiplex PCR; TCRdb's copy has only in-frame clones and leaves some out. The V and J calls and clone size are taken from that table; D and trimming were inferred from the DNA. The sample has approximately 280,000 clones; about 88% are singletons. Sequencing used peripheral blood. This clonotype was sampled from a woman aged 60-75 years with acute or convalescent COVID-19.

The CDR3 sequence: CASSWGRAGNTIYF. The CDR3 coding sequence is TGTGCCAGCAGCTGGGGCAGGGCCGGAAACACCATATATTTT. The chain employs TRBV11-2 and TRBJ1-3, with a tentative D call TRBD1 (5 bases). The ends were cut back, 4 bases at V and 4 bases at J, with 11 bases in the middle. The CDR3 consists of 14 residues. Germline V CDR1 and CDR2: SGHAT, FQNNGV. The full variable domain, completed using reference TRBV11-2 and TRBJ1-3, is EAGVAQSPRYKIIEKRQSVAFWCNPISGHATLYWYQQILGQGPKLLIQFQNNGVVDDSQLPKDRFSAERLKGVDSTLKIQPAKLEDSAVYLCASSWGRAGNTIYFGEGSWLTVV.